Listed below are T cell receptor beta chains from one sample, sequenced in a study of metastatic and nonmetastatic thyroid tumors. TCRdb re-analyzed the PCR reads through MiXCR. Of 20,000 to 25,000 clones in the sample, 15% to 20% were seen once. Specimen: blood. All receptors derive from a female donor with papillary thyroid cancer or a benign thyroid nodule (not recorded which). Some clones in this sample may be carry-over from other donors' samples. The CDR3 runs from the conserved cysteine through the conserved F or W. The order of the fields is V gene, J gene, CDR3 protein.

>TRBV20-1|TRBJ1-2
CSASISGTGGWNYGYTF
>TRBV3-1|TRBJ2-5
CASSLGGPRETQYF
>TRBV9|TRBJ1-2
CASSPGTQRGYTF
>TRBV19|TRBJ2-2
CASSIRTNTGELFF
>TRBV10-3|TRBJ2-7
CAISEFPRTGPYEQYF
>TRBV6-1|TRBJ1-5
CASSEGIASNQPQHF
>TRBV6-2/TRBV6-3|TRBJ1-6
CASSYTGQGVTPLHF
>TRBV5-1|TRBJ2-7
CASSLGGGYEQYF
>TRBV10-2|TRBJ1-4
CASSESGGRGEKLFF
>TRBV9|TRBJ1-6
CASSSDTDSPLHF
>TRBV28|TRBJ1-1
CASSLPLTGYTEAFF
>TRBV12-3/TRBV12-4|TRBJ1-2
CASTERDSTNYGYTF
>TRBV7-6|TRBJ1-3
CASSLGQALNTIYF
>TRBV7-8|TRBJ1-5
CASSVGINQPQHF
>TRBV12-3/TRBV12-4|TRBJ1-1
CASSLSSGTAFF
>TRBV14|TRBJ1-6
CASSQVGGDLSSPLHF
>TRBV19|TRBJ1-5
CASKTEQAGQPQHF
>TRBV20-1|TRBJ1-6
CSAIPGGSSYNSPLHF
>TRBV2|TRBJ2-2
CASSGLAGVSGGELFF
>TRBV7-2|TRBJ2-2
CASSWTGGTGELFF
>TRBV11-1|TRBJ1-3
CASIPALRGTGSGNTIYF
>TRBV30|TRBJ2-1
CAWSSKCGYNEQFF
>TRBV6-4|TRBJ1-5
CASIPGGGNQPQHF
>TRBV19|TRBJ2-7
CASSPKRGASYEQYF
>TRBV9|TRBJ1-6
CASSPGTWSFSPLHF
>TRBV27|TRBJ1-2
CASSLALRAPGGYTF
>TRBV5-8|TRBJ1-1
CASSFDRGGNTEAFF
>TRBV11-2|TRBJ2-3
CASSLLGRDSTDTQYF
>TRBV20-1|TRBJ2-2
CSAPESSWNTGELFF
>TRBV20-1|TRBJ2-5
CSASIAGGRETQYF
>TRBV19|TRBJ1-4
CASSTDRGSEKLFF
>TRBV27|TRBJ2-1
CASSRDRGYNEQFF
>TRBV4-3|TRBJ2-5
CASSQGLDQTQYF
>TRBV6-2/TRBV6-3|TRBJ2-2
CASSYEWGPNTGELFF
>TRBV5-6|TRBJ1-1
CASSMGGTEAFF
>TRBV24-1|TRBJ2-3
CATSDPRQRTSTDTQYF
>TRBV7-8|TRBJ2-7
CASRDCRGGEQYF
>TRBV5-1|TRBJ1-2
CASSQDRVGEGYTF
>TRBV6-1|TRBJ2-7
CASSVGQASGEQYF